This T cell receptor (beta chain) was captured in a study of blood T cell repertoires in COVID-19. Repertoires were generated with immunoSEQ multiplex PCR, while TCRdb's copy carries only in-frame clones and drops some. The sample lists a few hundred thousand clones, around 90% occurring once. The V and J ends lost 5 bases and 7 bases, in that order; junction bases with no gene match: 7. The CDR3 totals 13 residues. CDR1 is MDHEN, CDR2 SYDVKM, per germline. Study members were between roughly 18 and 100 years old and lived in 24 US regions. Symptom resolution, clearance, or two negative PCRs marked the recovered donors of Cohort 3.

Sequencing used PBMCs or T cells enriched from blood (not recorded which). The chain has TRBV28 and TRBJ1-1; the match to TRBD1 covers 7 bases. The clonotype was recovered from a woman in her 40s who had recovered from COVID-19. CDR3 sequence reads: CASSVQGRLEAFF. CDR3 in DNA: TGTGCCAGCAGTGTACAGGGGAGGCTTGAAGCTTTCTTT.